Sequencing of this T cell receptor beta chain was carried out in a study of shared clonotypes between healthy human individuals. At deep level, the assay was performed. Original processing methods: Filtering differed because ImmunoSEQ produced junction-only sequences that carried no quality scores. The method was immunoSEQ multiplex PCR; TCRdb's version includes in-frame clones alone and lacks a portion of them. Clonal size and the V and J genes are those of that table, whereas D and trimming came from the DNA. The sample comprises over a million clones, around 97% of which are singletons, and roughly 1.2% rests with the top ten. With 7 bases removed from V and 1 base from J, the gap between germline ends came to 15 bases. CDR1 is SGHRS, CDR2 YFSETQ, per germline. The CDR3 covers 14 residues.

Sequencing was carried out using naive CD4+ T cells sorted from blood. As for subset: CD45RA+ positively selected. The sequence was collected from a man aged 25 to 40 in good health. The chain carries TRBV5-1 and TRBJ2-7; D uncertain. In nucleotides, the CDR3 is TGCGCCAGCTCCTCCACGTGGGGATCCTACGAGCAGTACTTC. Encoded protein: CASSSTWGSYEQYF.